One sample yielded the 23 T cell receptor beta chains listed below, sequenced in a study of blood T cell repertoires in COVID-19. Only in-frame clones appear in the TCRdb table, and some are missing; sequencing was by immunoSEQ multiplex PCR. Among some 65,000 clones listed, approximately 83% were seen once. Sequencing used peripheral blood. Receptor source: a man aged 40-49 years with COVID-19, enrolled during active disease.

The chain is built from TRBV7-2 and TRBJ1-4; TRBD1 agrees at 7 bases. Germline assignment: CDR1 SGHTA and CDR2 FQGNSA. The trim removed 4 bases at V and 7 bases at J, leaving 12 bases unmatched. CDR3 length: 16 residues. CDR3 residues: CASSSELTGVGEKLFF. The CDR3 DNA reads TGTGCCAGCAGCTCGGAACTTACAGGGGTGGGTGAAAAACTGTTTTTT.

The chain links TRBV29-1 to TRBJ1-1; TRBD1 matches 8 bases. The ends lost 7 bases at V and 3 bases at J; junction bases unmatched: 4. The CDR3 runs to 12 residues. Germline assignment: CDR1 SQVTM and CDR2 ANQGSEA. CDR3 sequence reads: CSAQGADTEAFF. The DNA for the CDR3 is TGCAGCGCTCAGGGGGCCGACACTGAAGCTTTCTTT.

The chain combines TRBV4-1 with TRBJ2-3; the match to TRBD2 covers 10 bases. Germline V gene data show CDR1 as MGHRA and CDR2 as YSYEKL. This CDR3 contains 19 residues. V was pared by 2 bases and J by 0 bases, with 11 bases of the junction left unmatched. This CDR3 is CASSQTPWSGGGSTDTQYF. CDR3 DNA sequence: TGCGCCAGCAGCCAAACCCCTTGGAGCGGGGGGGGGAGCACAGATACGCAGTATTTT.

This clone was counted a single time. CDR3 nucleotide sequence: TGTGCCAGCAGCCAAGATGGGACACTTAACTCCTACGAGCAGTACTTC. This gives the protein CASSQDGTLNSYEQYF. This sequence joins TRBV3-1 (or the pseudogene TRBV3-2) and TRBJ2-7; weak D call: TRBD1 (6 bases). Germline CDR1 reads LGHDT; CDR2 reads YNNKEL (reference sequence). There are 16 residues in the CDR3. Trimming pared 0 bases from V and 0 bases from J, leaving 12 bases between.

V and J are TRBV10-3 and TRBJ1-5; no definite D call. With 0 bases removed from V and 1 base from J, the gap between germline ends came to 16 bases. Germline V gives CDR1 ENHRY, CDR2 SYGVKD. This CDR3 contains 18 residues. The CDR3 sequence is CAISESGITAGSNQPQHF. Here the CDR3 DNA reads TGTGCCATCAGTGAGTCTGGGATTACCGCGGGGAGCAATCAGCCCCAGCATTTT.

The chain joins TRBV6-1 to TRBJ2-2, with 7 bases aligning to TRBD1. The germline gives CDR1 MNHNS, CDR2 SASEGT. Losses at the gene ends were 1 base for V and 8 bases for J; bases not matched to a gene: 4. CDR3 length: 14 amino acids. CDR3 nucleotides: TGTGCCAGCAGTGAAGTAGGGGGCCGGGGGGAGCTGTTTTTT. Its protein is CASSEVGGRGELFF.

The chain links TRBV7-2 to TRBJ1-2; TRBD1 agrees at 9 bases. Trimming removed 1 base from V and 4 bases from J; junction bases left unmatched: 4. CDR3 length equals 15 residues. In germline, CDR1 is SGHTA, CDR2 FQGNSA. In DNA, the CDR3 is TGTGCCAGCAGCTTAGGACAGGGGGTTGGCTATGGCTACACCTTC. This encodes CASSLGQGVGYGYTF.

This clone was observed a single time. The gene calls are TRBV30 and TRBJ1-2; the match to TRBD1 covers 10 bases. The CDR3 totals 16 residues. The germline V gene has CDR1 GTSNPN and CDR2 SVGIG (reference sequence). The V and J ends lost 3 bases and 4 bases, in that order; junction bases with no gene match: 11. The CDR3 DNA is TGTGCCTGGAGACTACCGGGACAGGGGCCTTCCTATGGCTACACCTTC. It encodes CAWRLPGQGPSYGYTF.

This chain uses TRBV18 with TRBJ1-6; no clear D gene. V lost 3 bases and J lost 5, with 17 bases in between. Germline CDR1 reads KGHSH; CDR2 reads LQKENI. The CDR3 covers 17 residues. CDR3 nucleotide sequence: TGTGCCAGCTCACCGAATCGGGGAGCGTTAGATAATTCACCCCTCCACTTT. This translates into CASSPNRGALDNSPLHF.

The rearrangement uses TRBV6-1 and TRBJ1-2, with 8 bases matching TRBD1. This CDR3 region has 15 residues. J gave up 8 bases and V 0 bases, and 8 bases lay outside the gene matches. Germline CDR1 reads MNHNS; CDR2 reads SASEGT. The CDR3 sequence: CASSEAGTGAVGYTF. The CDR3, as DNA: TGTGCCAGCAGTGAAGCAGGGACAGGAGCCGTCGGCTACACCTTC.

The genes are TRBV19 and TRBJ2-7, with D possibly TRBD1 on 6 matching bases. The ends were cut back, 3 bases at V and 6 bases at J, with 15 bases in the middle. The CDR3 totals 14 residues. Germline CDR1 is LNHDA and CDR2 is SQIVND (reference sequence). The CDR3 spells CASSIWPGDREQYF. DNA for the CDR3: TGTGCCAGTAGTATTTGGCCAGGGGACCGCGAGCAGTACTTC.

The chain joins TRBV12-3 or TRBV12-4 to TRBJ1-4; unclear D gene. The V end was cut by 6 bases, the J end by 8 bases, with 10 bases between. This CDR3 comprises 12 residues. The CDR3 loop reads CASRPSGEKLFF. The CDR3 DNA follows: TGTGCCAGCAGACCTTCGGGGGAAAAACTGTTTTTT.

The chain joins TRBV3-1 (or the pseudogene TRBV3-2) to TRBJ1-5, with TRBD1 identical over 9 bases. The germline V gene encodes CDR1 LGHDT and CDR2 YNNKEL (reference sequence). V shed 6 bases, J shed 5 bases, and the junction held 5 bases outside the gene matches. CDR3 length equals 14 residues. The CDR3 DNA is TGTGCCAGCAGTCGGACAGGGGACGATCAGCCCCAGCATTTT. It translates to CASSRTGDDQPQHF.

The chain employs TRBV19 and TRBJ2-7; a weak D match, TRBD1 (6 bases). This CDR3 region has 13 residues. Trimming stripped 5 bases from V and 2 bases from J, with 10 bases between. The germline V gene encodes CDR1 LNHDA and CDR2 SQIVND (reference sequence). The CDR3: CASSVQGAYEQYF. Written as DNA, the CDR3 is TGTGCCAGTAGTGTACAGGGTGCCTACGAGCAGTACTTC.

V gene TRBV7-2 combines with J gene TRBJ2-7, with 9 bases that match TRBD2. Germline lookup yields CDR1 SGHTA and CDR2 FQGNSA. Trimming cost V 4 bases and J 9 bases; bases outside gene matches: 7. The CDR3 has 13 residues. The CDR3 region is CASSSSGITGQYF. CDR3 DNA: TGTGCCAGCAGCTCTAGCGGGATTACGGGGCAGTACTTC.

This clone has just one count. The CDR3 reads CASSQSIDGAHSPLHF. CDR3 sequence (DNA): TGCGCCAGCAGTCAATCTATCGACGGAGCTCATTCACCCCTCCACTTT. The gene calls are TRBV23-1 and TRBJ1-6; no firm D call. TRBV23-1 is assigned to the ORF class and has an uncertain function. CDR3 length: 16 residues. V dropped 0 bases and J dropped 8 bases, with 14 bases sitting between them.

This clone was detected only once. This rearrangement joins TRBV5-1 to TRBJ2-5; 12 bases match TRBD2. This CDR3 region has 15 residues. Germline values: CDR1 SGHRS, CDR2 YFSETQ. The V and J ends lost 3 bases and 5 bases, in that order; junction bases with no gene match: 5. The CDR3 nucleotides are TGCGCCAGCAGCTCTTGGACTAGCGGGGTGGAGACCCAGTACTTC. Its translation: CASSSWTSGVETQYF.

The J gene is TRBJ1-1, the V gene TRBV18; D not resolved. Looked up from germline, CDR1 is KGHSH and CDR2 is LQKENI. Trimming took 0 bases from V and 3 from J, leaving 5 bases between them. The CDR3 consists of 13 residues. The CDR3 here is CASSPPSYTEAFF. The CDR3, as DNA: TGTGCCAGCTCACCACCTTCGTACACTGAAGCTTTCTTT.

The chain links TRBV3-1 (or the pseudogene TRBV3-2) to TRBJ2-7; 7 bases are shared with TRBD1. The junction had 4 bases not matched to a gene; V was cut back by 0 bases and J by 2 bases. There are 15 residues in the CDR3. The V gene's germline CDR1 is LGHDT and CDR2 YNNKEL (reference sequence). Here the CDR3 reads CASSQEGDSTYEQYF. The CDR3 DNA is TGTGCCAGCAGCCAAGAAGGGGACAGCACCTACGAGCAGTACTTC.

The chain couples TRBV5-1 to TRBJ1-6, with a possible D match to TRBD1 (6 bases). This CDR3 has 14 residues. V lost 0 bases and J 8 bases, leaving 9 bases between the germline ends. In germline, CDR1 is SGHRS, CDR2 YFSETQ. This CDR3 reads CASSLDRVDSPLHF. The CDR3 nucleotides read TGCGCCAGCAGCTTGGACAGGGTTGATTCACCCCTCCACTTT.

The chain links TRBV3-1 (or the pseudogene TRBV3-2) to TRBJ2-7; weak D call: TRBD2 (6 bases). CDR1 is LGHDT, CDR2 YNNKEL, per germline (reference sequence). CDR3 size: 14 residues. V was pared by 4 bases and J by 1 base, with 11 bases between. CDR3: CASSLLAGSYEQYF. The CDR3 DNA reads as TGTGCCAGCAGCCTCTTGGCGGGGTCCTACGAGCAGTACTTC.

This chain links TRBV5-1 with TRBJ1-3; no reliable D call. The V end was cut by 4 bases, the J end by 2 bases, with 10 bases between. The CDR3 totals 14 residues. Looked up from germline, CDR1 is SGHRS and CDR2 is YFSETQ. The CDR3 DNA is TGCGCCAGCAGCCGAGACGGGGCTGGAAACACCATATATTTT. Residues: CASSRDGAGNTIYF.

The V and J genes are TRBV3-1 (or the pseudogene TRBV3-2) and TRBJ1-3; 7 nucleotides agree with TRBD1. CDR1 LGHDT and CDR2 YNNKEL come from the germline V gene (reference sequence). The CDR3 runs 16 residues. The V gene end was trimmed by 4 bases and the J gene end by 4 bases; junction bases not matched to a gene: 10. CDR3 amino acids: CASSLGYRGSGNTIYF. For the CDR3, the DNA is TGTGCCAGCAGCCTTGGGTACAGGGGCTCGGGAAACACCATATATTTT.